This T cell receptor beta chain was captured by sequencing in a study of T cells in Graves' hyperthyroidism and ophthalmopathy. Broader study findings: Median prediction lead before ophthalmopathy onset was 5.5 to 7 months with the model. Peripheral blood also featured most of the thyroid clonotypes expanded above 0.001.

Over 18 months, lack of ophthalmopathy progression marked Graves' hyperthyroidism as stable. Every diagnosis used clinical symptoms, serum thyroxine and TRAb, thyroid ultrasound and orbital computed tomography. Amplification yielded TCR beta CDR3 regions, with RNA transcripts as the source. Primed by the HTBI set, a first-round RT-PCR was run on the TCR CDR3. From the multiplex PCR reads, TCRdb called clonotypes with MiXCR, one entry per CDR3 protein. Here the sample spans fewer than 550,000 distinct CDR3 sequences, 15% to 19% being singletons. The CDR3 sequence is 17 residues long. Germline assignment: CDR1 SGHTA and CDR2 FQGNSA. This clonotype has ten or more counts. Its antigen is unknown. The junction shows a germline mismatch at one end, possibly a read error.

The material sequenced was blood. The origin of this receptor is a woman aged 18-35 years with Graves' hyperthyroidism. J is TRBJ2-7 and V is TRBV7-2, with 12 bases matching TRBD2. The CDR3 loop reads CASSPGLAGYSRYEQYF. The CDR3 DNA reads TGTGCCAGCAGCCCAGGACTAGCGGGATATAGTAGGTACGAGCAGTATTTC.